Following are 17 T cell receptor beta chains from one sample sequenced in a study of control samples from healthy donors and cancer patients (dated by TCRdb to 2018 to 2020). The library was obtained by the immunoSEQ multiplex PCR assay. What TCRdb holds here is the immuneACCESS table cut down to in-frame rearrangements. Part of the clones is not present; checked against another copy, under half of the missing clones reflect an unresolved V gene, and the others are unexplained. Counted in this sample were about 34,000 clones; roughly 92% of them appeared once. Of the sample, 1.7% falls within the top ten clones. The sample comprised PBMCs. The receptors originated from a man aged 35 to 55 with colorectal cancer.

The sample holds one count of this clone. The rearrangement uses TRBV5-4 and TRBJ2-4; D may be TRBD1 (5 bases). V lost 1 base and J 0 bases, leaving 5 bases between the germline ends. Germline-derived CDR1 and CDR2 are SGHNT and YYREEE (reference sequence). The CDR3 spans 14 residues. In DNA, the CDR3 is TGTGCCAGCAGCTTGCAGGGAGCCAAAAACATTCAGTACTTC. It translates to CASSLQGAKNIQYF.

The chain employs TRBV6-5 and TRBJ1-1; D may be TRBD1 (6 bases). CDR1 is MNHEY, CDR2 SVGAGI, per germline. V lost 0 bases, J lost 1 base, and 9 bases lay in between. There are 15 residues in the CDR3. CDR3 sequence: CASSYSRGWNTEAFF. The CDR3 bases are TGTGCCAGCAGTTACTCGAGGGGGTGGAACACTGAAGCTTTCTTT.

This clone was seen a single time. The chain uses TRBV11-3 and TRBJ2-7; maybe TRBD1 (6 bases). Trimming left V 4 bases short and J 2 bases short, with 24 bases between. The CDR3 totals 18 residues. Germline V lookup: CDR1 SGHNT, CDR2 YENEEA. The CDR3 DNA reads TGTGCCAGCAGCTCCGAGGCCGGGGCCATGGACAGAACCTACGAGCAGTACTTC. The encoded protein is CASSSEAGAMDRTYEQYF.

The V call is TRBV7-2, the J call TRBJ1-4; the D is unclear. Germline lookup yields CDR1 SGHTA and CDR2 FQGNSA. The CDR3 has 15 amino acids. The V end lost 5 bases, the J end lost 8 bases, and 18 bases lay between the germline ends. The CDR3 bases are TGTGCCAGCAGCCTCCCTTCTCCAGGCGGGGAAAAACTGTTTTTT. This sequence encodes CASSLPSPGGEKLFF.

The chain combines TRBV11-3 with TRBJ2-7; TRBD1 or TRBD2 may be the D gene (5 bases each). CDR3 length: 13 residues. Germline CDR1 is SGHNT and CDR2 is YENEEA. V lost 5 bases, J lost 2 bases, and 10 bases lay in between. The CDR3 DNA is TGTGCCAGCAGCGGGGGACGGACCTACGAGCAGTACTTC. Protein: CASSGGRTYEQYF.

The chain employs TRBV25-1 and TRBJ2-2; D ambiguous. Germline V gives CDR1 MGHDK, CDR2 SYGVNS. The CDR3 is 14 amino acids. The V gene lost 8 bases and the J gene lost 5 bases, with 15 bases spanning the gap. Written as DNA, the CDR3 is TGTGCCAGCGGCCTGGGGTGGGGAACCGGGGAGCTGTTTTTT. Residues: CASGLGWGTGELFF. The variable domain in full, with the rest retrieved from reference TRBV25-1 and TRBJ2-2, is EADIYQTPRYLVIGTGKKITLECSQTMGHDKMYWYQQDPGMELHLIHYSYGVNSTEKGDLSSESTVSRIRTEHFPLTLESARPSHTSQYLCASGLGWGTGELFFGEGSRLTVL.

The chain joins TRBV5-4 to TRBJ1-3; D is perhaps TRBD1 (6 bases). Trimming cost V 3 bases and J 2 bases, with 15 bases left between them. Germline CDR1 reads SGHNT; CDR2 reads YYREEE (reference sequence). The CDR3 spans 16 residues. The CDR3 region has the DNA TGTGCCAGCAGCTCGGGCGCAGGGGCTACTGGAAACACCATATATTTT. Translated: CASSSGAGATGNTIYF.

This clone was picked up a small number of times. The CDR3 coding sequence is TGTGCCACCAGTGATACAGGGACGGATCAGCCCCAGCATTTT. This encodes CATSDTGTDQPQHF. This chain connects TRBV24-1 to TRBJ1-5; weak D call: TRBD1 (6 bases). Trimming left V 3 bases short and J 5 bases short, with 10 bases between. Germline CDR1 is KGHDR and CDR2 is SFDVKD. This CDR3 comprises 14 residues.

The J gene is TRBJ2-1, the V gene TRBV7-9, with 7 bases aligning to TRBD1. The germline V gene encodes CDR1 SEHNR and CDR2 FQNEAQ (reference sequence). The length of the CDR3 is 15 residues. Trimming cost V 1 base and J 8 bases; bases outside gene matches: 8. The CDR3 here is CASSLDRGVIDEQFF. The CDR3, as DNA: TGTGCCAGCAGCTTAGACAGGGGCGTGATAGATGAGCAGTTCTTC.

This chain uses TRBV7-9 with TRBJ1-5; D not resolved. From germline, CDR1 is SEHNR and CDR2 FQNEAQ (reference sequence). V was shortened by 5 bases and J by 0 bases, with 11 bases between the two germline ends. This CDR3 contains 15 residues. The CDR3 nucleotides read TGTGCCAGCAGCCCGGGGAGTAATAGCAATCAGCCCCAGCATTTT. Its protein is CASSPGSNSNQPQHF.

For the CDR3, the DNA is TGTGCCAGCAGCTCTGGAACTAATGAAAAACTGTTTTTT. Encoded protein: CASSSGTNEKLFF. The chain is built from TRBV5-6 and TRBJ1-4; the D is unclear. The CDR3 has 13 amino acids. From germline, CDR1 is SGHDT and CDR2 YYEEEE. V was trimmed by 3 bases and J by 1 base, leaving 4 bases between them.

This clone was observed a single time. This chain connects TRBV10-3 to TRBJ2-3, with unresolved D. Germline CDR1 is ENHRY and CDR2 is SYGVKD. V lost 0 bases and J lost 3, with 10 bases in between. CDR3 length: 15 residues. The CDR3 DNA sequence: TGTGCCATCAGTGAGTCCGTGACATCAACAGATACGCAGTATTTT. This sequence encodes CAISESVTSTDTQYF.

The V and J genes are TRBV9 and TRBJ2-5; TRBD2 is a possible D gene (6 bases). Germline values: CDR1 SGDLS, CDR2 YYNGEE. There are 15 residues in the CDR3. The ends were cut back, 0 bases at V and 0 bases at J, with 9 bases in the middle. DNA of the CDR3: TGTGCCAGCAGCGTAGTCCCGGGGGACCAAGAGACCCAGTACTTC. It is translated as CASSVVPGDQETQYF.

This clone was observed a single time. The gene calls are TRBV6-5 and TRBJ1-5, with a possible D match to TRBD1 (5 bases). V was trimmed by 6 bases and J by 3 bases, leaving 9 bases between them. CDR1 MNHEY and CDR2 SVGAGI come from the germline V gene. The CDR3 length is 13 residues. This CDR3 reads CASRGQINQPQHF. The CDR3 DNA sequence: TGTGCCAGCAGGGGGCAGATCAATCAGCCCCAGCATTTT.

The table lists this clone with a count of one. V is TRBV19 and J is TRBJ1-6; D ambiguous. The CDR3 extends over 17 amino acids. The V gene lost 8 bases and the J gene lost 7 bases, with 24 bases spanning the gap. CDR1 is LNHDA, CDR2 SQIVND, per germline (reference sequence). As DNA, the CDR3 is TGTGCCAGTGCCTCCCGACCAGGCCTGGACGGGAATTCACCCCTCCACTTT. This sequence encodes CASASRPGLDGNSPLHF.

This chain uses TRBV5-6 with TRBJ2-1; TRBD2 might be the D (7 bases). CDR1 is SGHDT and CDR2 is YYEEEE in the germline V gene. Between the trimmed V and J ends, which lost 4 bases and 6 bases, there was a span of 14 bases. The CDR3 is 14 amino acids. This CDR3 reads CASSLWGGRNEQFF. CDR3 bases: TGTGCCAGCAGCCTGTGGGGGGGCCGCAATGAGCAGTTCTTC. The entire variable domain, with the rest obtained from reference TRBV5-6 and TRBJ2-1, is as follows: DAGVTQSPTHLIKTRGQQVTLRCSPKSGHDTVSWYQQALGQGPQFIFQYYEEEERQRGNFPDRFSGHQFPNYSSELNVNALLLGDSALYLCASSLWGGRNEQFFGPGTRLTVL.

CDR3 residues: CASSRTGSNYGYTF. Here the CDR3 DNA reads TGTGCCAGCAGTAGAACAGGGTCTAACTATGGCTACACCTTC. V usage is TRBV2 and J usage is TRBJ1-2; weak D call: TRBD1 (6 bases). The CDR3 runs 14 residues. Germline-derived CDR1 and CDR2 are SNHLY and FYNNEI. Trimming removed 5 bases at V and 0 bases at J, with 10 bases between.